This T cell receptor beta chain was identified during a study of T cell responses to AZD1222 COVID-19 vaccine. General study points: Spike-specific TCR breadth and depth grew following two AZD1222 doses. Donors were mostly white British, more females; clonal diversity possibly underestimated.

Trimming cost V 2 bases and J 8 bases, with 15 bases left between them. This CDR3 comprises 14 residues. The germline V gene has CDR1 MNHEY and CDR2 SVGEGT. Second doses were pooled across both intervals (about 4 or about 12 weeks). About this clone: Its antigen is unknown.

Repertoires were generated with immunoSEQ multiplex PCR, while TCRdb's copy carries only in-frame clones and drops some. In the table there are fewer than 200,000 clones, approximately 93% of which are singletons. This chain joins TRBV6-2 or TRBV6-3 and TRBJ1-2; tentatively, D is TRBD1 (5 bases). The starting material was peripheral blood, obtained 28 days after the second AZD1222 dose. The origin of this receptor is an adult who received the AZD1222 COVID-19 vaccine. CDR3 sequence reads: CASSYIGDLRGYTF. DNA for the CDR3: TGTGCCAGCAGTTACATTGGGGACCTCCGCGGCTACACCTTC.